This T cell receptor beta chain is drawn from a study of blood T cell repertoires in COVID-19. This clone showed up just a few times. There are 14 residues in the CDR3. V lost 3 bases and J lost 8, with 11 bases in between. Germline V gene data show CDR1 as WNHNN and CDR2 as SYGVQD (reference sequence). Sequencing was performed with immunoSEQ multiplex PCR; in TCRdb, only in-frame clones are kept and a portion is missing. This repertoire shows about 20,000 clones, about 90% found once; its top ten account for roughly 4%. This clonotype was sampled from a human donor in a cohort sampled during active COVID-19. This chain connects TRBV10-1 to TRBJ1-6, with D tentatively TRBD1 (6 bases). Sequences were obtained from peripheral blood. The CDR3 region has the DNA TGCGCCAGCAGTGAAGCAGGGGAATATTCACCCCTCCACTTT. Amino acid sequence: CASSEAGEYSPLHF.